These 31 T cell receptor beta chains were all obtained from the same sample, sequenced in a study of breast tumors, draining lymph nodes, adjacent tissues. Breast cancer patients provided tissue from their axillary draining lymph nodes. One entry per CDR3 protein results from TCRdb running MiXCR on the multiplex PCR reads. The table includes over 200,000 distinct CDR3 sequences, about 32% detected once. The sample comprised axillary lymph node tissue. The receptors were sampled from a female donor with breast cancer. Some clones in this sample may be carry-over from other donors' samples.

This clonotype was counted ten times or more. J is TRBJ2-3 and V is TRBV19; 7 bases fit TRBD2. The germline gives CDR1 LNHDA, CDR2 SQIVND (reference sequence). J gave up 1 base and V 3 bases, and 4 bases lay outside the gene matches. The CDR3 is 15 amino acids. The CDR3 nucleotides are TGTGCCAGTAGTATGTTCCTAGCGGGCACAGATACGCAGTATTTT. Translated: CASSMFLAGTDTQYF.

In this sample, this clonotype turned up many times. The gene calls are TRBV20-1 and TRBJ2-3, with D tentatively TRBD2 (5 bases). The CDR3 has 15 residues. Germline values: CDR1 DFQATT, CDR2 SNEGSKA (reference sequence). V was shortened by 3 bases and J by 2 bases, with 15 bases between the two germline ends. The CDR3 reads CSARPRGDYTDTQYF. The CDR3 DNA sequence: TGCAGTGCTAGGCCTCGGGGAGACTACACAGATACGCAGTATTTT.

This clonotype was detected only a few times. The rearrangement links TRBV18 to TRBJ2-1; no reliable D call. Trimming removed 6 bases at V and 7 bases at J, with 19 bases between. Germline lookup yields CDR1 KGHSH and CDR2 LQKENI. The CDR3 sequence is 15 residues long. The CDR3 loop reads CASSLGLSGRNEQFF. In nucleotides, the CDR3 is TGTGCCAGCTCCCTAGGTCTGTCGGGTCGTAATGAGCAGTTCTTC.

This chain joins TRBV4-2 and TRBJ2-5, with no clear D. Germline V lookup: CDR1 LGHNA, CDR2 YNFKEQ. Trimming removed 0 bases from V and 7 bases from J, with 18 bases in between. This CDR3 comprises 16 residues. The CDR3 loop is CASSQDTGNKRGTQYF. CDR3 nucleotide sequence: TGTGCCAGCAGCCAAGATACCGGAAATAAAAGAGGGACCCAGTACTTC.

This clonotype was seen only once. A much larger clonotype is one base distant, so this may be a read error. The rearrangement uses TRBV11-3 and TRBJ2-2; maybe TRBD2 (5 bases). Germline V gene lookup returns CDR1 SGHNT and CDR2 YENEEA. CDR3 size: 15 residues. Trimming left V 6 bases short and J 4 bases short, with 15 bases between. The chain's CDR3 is CASRGTGVTTGELFF. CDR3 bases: TGTGCCAGCAGGGGAACCGGGGTGACCACCGGGGAGCTGTTTTTT.

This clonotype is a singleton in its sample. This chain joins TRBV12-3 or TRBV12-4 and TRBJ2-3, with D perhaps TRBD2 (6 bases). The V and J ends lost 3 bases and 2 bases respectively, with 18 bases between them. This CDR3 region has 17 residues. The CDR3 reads CASSLGGGQGFTDTQYF. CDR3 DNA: TGTGCCAGCAGTTTGGGGGGTGGCCAGGGCTTCACAGATACGCAGTATTTT.

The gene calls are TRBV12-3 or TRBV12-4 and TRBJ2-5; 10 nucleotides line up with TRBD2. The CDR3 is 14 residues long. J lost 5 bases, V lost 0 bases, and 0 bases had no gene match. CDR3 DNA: TGTGCCAGCAGTTTAGCTAGCGGGAGGGAGACCCAGTACTTC. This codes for CASSLASGRETQYF.

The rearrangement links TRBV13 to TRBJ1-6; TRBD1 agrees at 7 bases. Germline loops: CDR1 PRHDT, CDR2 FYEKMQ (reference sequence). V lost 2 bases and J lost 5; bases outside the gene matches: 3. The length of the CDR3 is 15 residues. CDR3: CASSLIGGDNSPLHF. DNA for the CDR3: TGTGCCAGCAGCTTAATAGGGGGCGATAATTCACCCCTCCACTTT. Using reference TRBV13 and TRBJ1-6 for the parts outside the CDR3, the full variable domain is AAGVIQSPRHLIKEKRETATLKCYPIPRHDTVYWYQQGPGQDPQFLISFYEKMQSDKGSIPDRFSAQQFSDYHSELNMSSLELGDSALYFCASSLIGGDNSPLHFGNGTRLTVT.

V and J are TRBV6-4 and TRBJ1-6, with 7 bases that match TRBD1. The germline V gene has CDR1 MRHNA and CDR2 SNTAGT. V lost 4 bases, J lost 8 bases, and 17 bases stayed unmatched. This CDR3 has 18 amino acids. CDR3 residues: CASSVTGQENHGDSPLHF. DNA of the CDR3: TGTGCCAGCAGTGTCACCGGACAGGAAAACCATGGGGATTCACCCCTCCACTTT.

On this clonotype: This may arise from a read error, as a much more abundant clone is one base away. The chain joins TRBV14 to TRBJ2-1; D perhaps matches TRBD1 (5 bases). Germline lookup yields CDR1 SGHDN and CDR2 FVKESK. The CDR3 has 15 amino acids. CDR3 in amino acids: CASPPPRAYYNEPFF. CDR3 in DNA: TGTGCCAGCCCACCCCCCAGGGCGTATTACAATGAGCCGTTCTTC. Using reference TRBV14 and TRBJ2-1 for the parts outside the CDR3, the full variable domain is EAGVTQFPSHSVIEKGQTVTLRCDPISGHDNLYWYRRVMGKEIKFLLHFVKESKQDESGMPNNRFLAERTGGTYSTLKVQPAELEDSGVYFCASPPPRAYYNEPFFGPGTRLTVL.

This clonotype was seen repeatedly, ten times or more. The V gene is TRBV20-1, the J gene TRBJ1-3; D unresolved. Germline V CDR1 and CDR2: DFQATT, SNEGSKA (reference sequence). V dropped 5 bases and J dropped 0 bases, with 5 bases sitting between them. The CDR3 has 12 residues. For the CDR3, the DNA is TGCAGTGCTCCAGACTCTGGAAACACCATATATTTT. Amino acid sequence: CSAPDSGNTIYF.

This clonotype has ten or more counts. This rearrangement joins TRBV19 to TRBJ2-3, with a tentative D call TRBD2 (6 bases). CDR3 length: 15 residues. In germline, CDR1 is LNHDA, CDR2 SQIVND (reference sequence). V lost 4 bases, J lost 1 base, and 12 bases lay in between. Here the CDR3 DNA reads TGTGCCAGTAGTAACAACCAGCGGGGCACAGATACGCAGTATTTT. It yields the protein CASSNNQRGTDTQYF.

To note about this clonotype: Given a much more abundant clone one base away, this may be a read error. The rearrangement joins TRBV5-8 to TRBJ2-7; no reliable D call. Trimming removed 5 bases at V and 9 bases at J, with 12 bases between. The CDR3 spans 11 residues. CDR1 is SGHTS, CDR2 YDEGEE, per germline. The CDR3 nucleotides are TGTGCCAGCAGTTGGATGAGGACGCAGTACTTC. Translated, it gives CASSWMRTQYF. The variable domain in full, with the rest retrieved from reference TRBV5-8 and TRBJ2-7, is EAGVTQSPTHLIKTRGQQATLRCSPISGHTSVYWYQQALGLGLQFLLWYDEGEERNRGNFPPRFSGRQFPNYSSELNVNALELEDSALYLCASSWMRTQYFGPGTRLTVT.

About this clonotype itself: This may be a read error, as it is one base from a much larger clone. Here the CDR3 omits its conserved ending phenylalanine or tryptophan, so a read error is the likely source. The CDR3 DNA sequence: TGCGCCAGCAGCCAAACTCCTGGGGAGAACATTCAGTACCTC. It yields the protein CASSQTPGENIQYL. The V call is TRBV4-1, the J call TRBJ2-4; possible D gene TRBD2, 5 bases. The CDR3 totals 14 residues. Trimming removed 2 bases at V and 7 bases at J, with 12 bases between. Germline lookup yields CDR1 MGHRA and CDR2 YSYEKL.

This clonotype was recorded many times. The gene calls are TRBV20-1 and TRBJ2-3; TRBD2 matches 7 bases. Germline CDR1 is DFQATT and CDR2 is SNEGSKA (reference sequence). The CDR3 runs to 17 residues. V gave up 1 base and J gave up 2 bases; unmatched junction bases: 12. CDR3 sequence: CSARVPTSRGPTDTQYF. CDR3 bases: TGCAGTGCTAGAGTCCCGACTAGCAGAGGGCCCACAGATACGCAGTATTTT.

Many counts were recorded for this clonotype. The DNA for the CDR3 is TGCAGTGCTAGGACGGGCCGGACTATCTACGAGCAGTACTTC. Its translation is CSARTGRTIYEQYF. This chain uses TRBV20-1 with TRBJ2-7, with D perhaps TRBD2 (6 bases). The CDR3 totals 14 residues. Trimming took 3 bases from V and 3 from J, leaving 15 bases between them. Germline V lookup: CDR1 DFQATT, CDR2 SNEGSKA (reference sequence).

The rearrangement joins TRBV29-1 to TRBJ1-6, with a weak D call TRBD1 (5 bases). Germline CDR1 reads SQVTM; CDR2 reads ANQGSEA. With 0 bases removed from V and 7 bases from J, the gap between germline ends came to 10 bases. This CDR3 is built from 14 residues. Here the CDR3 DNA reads TGCAGCGTTGAAGATCCAGGGAACAATTCACCCCTCCACTTT. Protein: CSVEDPGNNSPLHF.

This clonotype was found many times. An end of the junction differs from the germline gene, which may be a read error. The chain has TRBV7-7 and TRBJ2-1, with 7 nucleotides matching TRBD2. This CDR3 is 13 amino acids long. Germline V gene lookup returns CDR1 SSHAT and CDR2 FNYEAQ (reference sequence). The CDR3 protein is CASSSDGGGEQFF. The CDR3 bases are TGTGCTAGCAGCTCAGACGGGGGAGGGGAGCAGTTCTTC.

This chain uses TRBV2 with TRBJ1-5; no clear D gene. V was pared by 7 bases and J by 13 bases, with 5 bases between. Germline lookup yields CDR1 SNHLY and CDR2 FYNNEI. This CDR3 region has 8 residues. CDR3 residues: CASNRQHF. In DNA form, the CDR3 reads TGTGCCAGCAACAGACAGCATTTT.

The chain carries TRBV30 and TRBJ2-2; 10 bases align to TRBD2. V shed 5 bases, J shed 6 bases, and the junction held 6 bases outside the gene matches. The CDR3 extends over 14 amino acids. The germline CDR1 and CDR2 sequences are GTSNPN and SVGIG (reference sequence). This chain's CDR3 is CAWRTSGGSGELFF. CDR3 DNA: TGTGCCTGGCGGACTAGCGGCGGGTCCGGGGAGCTGTTTTTT.

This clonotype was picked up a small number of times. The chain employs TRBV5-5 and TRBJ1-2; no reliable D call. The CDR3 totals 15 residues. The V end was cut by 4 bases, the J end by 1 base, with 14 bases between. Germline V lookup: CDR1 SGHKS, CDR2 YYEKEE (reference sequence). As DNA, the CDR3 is TGTGCCAGCAGCCCCCGGGCGGCATTTAACTATGGCTACACCTTC. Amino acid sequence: CASSPRAAFNYGYTF.

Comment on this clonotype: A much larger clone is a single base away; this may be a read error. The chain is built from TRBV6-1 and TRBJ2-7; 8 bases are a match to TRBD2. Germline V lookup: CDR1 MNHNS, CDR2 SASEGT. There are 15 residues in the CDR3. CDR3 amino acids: CASSEGSGIELEQHF. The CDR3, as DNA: TGTGCCAGCAGTGAAGGTAGCGGGATAGAGCTGGAGCAGCACTTC.

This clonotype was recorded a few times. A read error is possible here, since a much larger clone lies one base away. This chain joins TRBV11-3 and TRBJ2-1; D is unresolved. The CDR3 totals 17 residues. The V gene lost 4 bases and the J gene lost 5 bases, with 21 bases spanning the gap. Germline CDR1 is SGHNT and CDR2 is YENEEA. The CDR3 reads CASSSESATGTNNEQFF. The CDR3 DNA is TGTGCCAGCAGCTCCGAATCAGCGACTGGTACTAACAATGAGCAGTTCTTC.

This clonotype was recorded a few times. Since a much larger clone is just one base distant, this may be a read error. The CDR3 region has the DNA TGCAGTGCTAGGGGCTGGGCAGACGGCACTGAGCAGTTCTTC. Protein sequence: CSARGWADGTEQFF. V is TRBV20-1 and J is TRBJ2-1, with no clear D. The CDR3 covers 14 residues. Trimming removed 3 bases from V and 9 bases from J, with 18 bases in between. The germline CDR1 and CDR2 sequences are DFQATT and SNEGSKA (reference sequence).

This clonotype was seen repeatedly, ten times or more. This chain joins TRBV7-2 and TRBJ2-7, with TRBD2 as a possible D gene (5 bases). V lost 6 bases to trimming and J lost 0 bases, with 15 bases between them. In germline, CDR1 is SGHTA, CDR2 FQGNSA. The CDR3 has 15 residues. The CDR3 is CASRKGGSSSYEQYF. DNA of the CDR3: TGTGCCAGCAGAAAGGGCGGGTCGAGCTCCTACGAGCAGTACTTC. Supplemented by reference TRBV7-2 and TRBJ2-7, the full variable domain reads GAGVSQSPSNKVTEKGKDVELRCDPISGHTALYWYRQSLGQGLEFLIYFQGNSAPDKSGLPSDRFSAERTGGSVSTLTIQRTQQEDSAVYLCASRKGGSSSYEQYFGPGTRLTVT.

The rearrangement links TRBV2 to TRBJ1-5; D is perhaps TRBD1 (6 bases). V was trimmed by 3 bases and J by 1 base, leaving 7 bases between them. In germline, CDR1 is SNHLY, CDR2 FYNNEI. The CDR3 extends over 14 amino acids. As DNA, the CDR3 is TGTGCCAGCAGTGATGGGACAAGCAATCAGCCCCAGCATTTT. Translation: CASSDGTSNQPQHF.

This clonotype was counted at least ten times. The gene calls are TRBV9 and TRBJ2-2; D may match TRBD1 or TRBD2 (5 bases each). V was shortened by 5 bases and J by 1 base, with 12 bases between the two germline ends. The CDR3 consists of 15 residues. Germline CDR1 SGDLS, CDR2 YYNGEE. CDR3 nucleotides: TGTGCCAGCAGGCTAGGGACCGTGAACACCGGGGAGCTGTTTTTT. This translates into CASRLGTVNTGELFF.

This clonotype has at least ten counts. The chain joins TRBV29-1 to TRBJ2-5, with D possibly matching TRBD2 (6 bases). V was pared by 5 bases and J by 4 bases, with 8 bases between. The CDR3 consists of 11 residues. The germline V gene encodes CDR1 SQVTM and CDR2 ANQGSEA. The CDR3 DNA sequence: TGCAGCGTTTCGGAGGGAGAGACCCAGTACTTC. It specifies CSVSEGETQYF.

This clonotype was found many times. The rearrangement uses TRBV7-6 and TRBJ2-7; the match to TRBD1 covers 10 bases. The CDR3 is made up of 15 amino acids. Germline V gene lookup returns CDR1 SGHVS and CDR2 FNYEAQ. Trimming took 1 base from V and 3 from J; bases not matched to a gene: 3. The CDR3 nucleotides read TGTGCCAGCAGCTTAGAGACAGGGGGCGACTACGAGCAGTACTTC. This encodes CASSLETGGDYEQYF.

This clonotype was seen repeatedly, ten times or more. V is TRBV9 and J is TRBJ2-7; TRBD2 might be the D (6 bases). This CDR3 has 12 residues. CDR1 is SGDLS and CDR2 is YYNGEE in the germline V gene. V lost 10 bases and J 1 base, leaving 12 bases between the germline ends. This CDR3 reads CASSGTSYEQYF. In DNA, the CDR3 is TGTGCCTCCTCAGGGACTTCCTACGAGCAGTACTTC.

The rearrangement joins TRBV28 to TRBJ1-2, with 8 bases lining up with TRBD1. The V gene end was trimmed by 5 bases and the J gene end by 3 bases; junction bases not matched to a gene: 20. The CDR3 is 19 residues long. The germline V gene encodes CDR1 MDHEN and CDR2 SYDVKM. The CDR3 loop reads CASSTPGTGVGMSDYGYTF. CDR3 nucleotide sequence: TGTGCCAGCAGTACTCCCGGGACAGGCGTGGGGATGAGCGACTATGGCTACACCTTC.